This TCR beta chain was sequenced for a study of blood T cell repertoires in COVID-19. Study summary: Samples representing acute and convalescent COVID-19 were sourced from the United States, Italy and Spain. In each case, the material was cDNA or gDNA derived from T cells, B-cell-depleted T cells, or PBMCs.

Study processing details: The authors estimated nucleated cell counts from reference gene primer amplification. Sequencing was performed with immunoSEQ multiplex PCR; in TCRdb, only in-frame clones are kept and a portion is missing. That table is the source of V, J and clone size, and D and trimming were worked out from the DNA. The sample holds 190,000 or so clones, roughly four fifths seen once. This CDR3 contains 14 residues. Trimming took 4 bases from V and 3 from J, leaving 10 bases between them. The V gene's germline CDR1 is WSHSY and CDR2 SAAADI. This clone was picked up a small number of times. Recovered status in Cohort 3 required two negative PCRs, clearance, or symptom resolution.

The TCR sequence derives from a man between 40 and 49 years old who had recovered from COVID-19. The sample was PBMCs or T cells enriched from blood (not recorded which). The genes are TRBV10-2 and TRBJ2-1; D is unclear. CDR3 DNA: TGCGCCAGCAGTGGCAGTTTAAACTACAATGAGCAGTTCTTC. This translates into CASSGSLNYNEQFF.